This T cell receptor (beta chain) emerged from a study of regulatory T cells in long-lasting Graves disease. Study-wide results and limits: Persistent patients had more shared public clonotypes (fewer than 3,000) than new patients (around 950).

Researchers made TCR beta libraries by using iRepertoire HTBI primers and running Arm-PCR on CDR3 regions. TCRdb called the multiplex PCR reads again in MiXCR, with one record for every CDR3 protein. The sample consists of roughly 260,000 distinct CDR3 sequences, about 18% of them appearing once. Trimming stripped 6 bases from V and 3 bases from J, with 9 bases between. The CDR3 runs 13 residues. CDR1 and CDR2 (germline): MDHEN, SYDVKM. This clonotype was seen many times. Antigen unknown. Time point: newly diagnosed GD, antithyroid drugs for less than 3 months. After RNA was extracted from PBMCs, the TCR library was made from it. Separately, the same data were catalogued under a study of T cells in Graves' hyperthyroidism and ophthalmopathy. That study reports: When the TCR CDR3 underwent first-round RT-PCR, the HTBI primer set was used.

Sequenced material: peripheral blood mononuclear cells (PBMCs), taken at new diagnosis, from a patient treated with antithyroid drugs. This receptor was identified in a woman aged 25 to 39 with Graves disease. The chain uses TRBV28 and TRBJ1-5; no clear D gene. The CDR3 sequence: CASSPPYNQPQHF. Written as DNA, the CDR3 is TGTGCCAGCAGCCCCCCATACAATCAGCCCCAGCATTTT.